This is a list of T cell receptor beta chains from one sample in a study of blood T cell repertoires in COVID-19. The method was immunoSEQ multiplex PCR; TCRdb's version includes in-frame clones alone and lacks a portion of them. In the table there are about 280,000 clones, around 90% of which are singletons. Sequencing was performed on PBMCs or T cells enriched from blood (not recorded which). These receptors were taken from a woman aged 25 to 39 with acute COVID-19. Both conserved end residues are part of each CDR3. A D gene is named only where the DNA matches it firmly. Not all rows give a size; the values are once, few, many and, for expanded clones, a class.

clone size	D gene	V gene	J gene	CDR3 protein	CDR3 DNA
NA	NA	TRBV4-1	TRBJ1-1	CASSQEPGHEAFF	TGCGCCAGCAGCCAAGAACCAGGGCATGAAGCTTTCTTT
NA	NA	TRBV19	TRBJ2-1	CASSIDRRPGQNEQFF	TGTGCCAGTAGTATAGATCGGAGACCCGGACAAAATGAGCAGTTCTTC
NA	NA	TRBV7-6	TRBJ2-2	CASSNIAGNTGELFF	TGTGCCAGCAGTAATATTGCAGGGAACACCGGGGAGCTGTTTTTT
NA	TRBD2	TRBV7-2	TRBJ2-1	CASSLAFIGTKGNEQFF	TGTGCCAGCAGCTTAGCTTTTATTGGGACTAAGGGCAATGAGCAGTTCTTC
NA	TRBD1	TRBV28	TRBJ2-4	CASSLGQGNIQYF	TGTGCCAGCAGCCTGGGACAGGGAAACATTCAGTACTTC
once	TRBD2	TRBV11-2	TRBJ2-1	CASRPLAGSYNEQFF	TGTGCCAGCAGGCCGTTAGCGGGATCCTACAATGAGCAGTTCTTC
NA	NA	TRBV28	TRBJ1-2	CASRPAGMDVMGYTF	TGTGCCAGCAGACCGGCGGGGATGGACGTGATGGGCTACACCTTC
NA	NA	TRBV28	TRBJ1-2	CASSPDYGYTF	TGTGCCAGCAGCCCGGACTATGGCTACACCTTC
NA	TRBD2	TRBV12-3/TRBV12-4	TRBJ2-7	CASTGLDSYEQYF	TGTGCCAGCACCGGACTAGACTCCTACGAGCAGTACTTC
once	TRBD1	TRBV9	TRBJ1-3	CASSVDDRGFGNTIYF	TGTGCCAGCAGCGTAGATGACAGGGGCTTCGGAAACACCATATATTTT
NA	NA	TRBV4-1	TRBJ2-3	CASSQEGPTSTDTQYF	TGCGCCAGCAGCCAAGAGGGGCCAACAAGCACAGATACGCAGTATTTT
few	TRBD2	TRBV5-1	TRBJ2-2	CASSLGLAGGPTGELFF	TGCGCCAGCAGCTTGGGGCTAGCGGGAGGGCCCACCGGGGAGCTGTTTTTT
NA	NA	TRBV6-5	TRBJ2-7	CASSYSVPVQYEQYF	TGTGCCAGCAGTTACTCGGTCCCAGTACAGTACGAGCAGTACTTC
NA	TRBD2	TRBV6-5	TRBJ2-1	CASSYSTSGTYNEQFF	TGTGCCAGCAGTTACTCGACTAGCGGGACCTACAATGAGCAGTTCTTC
few	TRBD1	TRBV14	TRBJ2-1	CASSPGTGYNEQFF	TGTGCCAGCAGCCCTGGGACAGGGTACAATGAGCAGTTCTTC
NA	TRBD2	TRBV6-2/TRBV6-3	TRBJ2-7	CASSYSPAGGYEQYF	TGTGCCAGCAGTTACTCGCCAGCGGGGGGCTACGAGCAGTACTTC
NA	TRBD1	TRBV19	TRBJ2-7	CASSPLGQGGYEQYF	TGTGCCAGTAGTCCCCTCGGACAGGGTGGTTACGAGCAGTACTTC
once	NA	TRBV9	TRBJ2-1	CASSLTDSPSYNEQFF	TGTGCCAGCAGCTTGACGGACAGTCCCTCCTACAATGAGCAGTTCTTC
NA	TRBD1	TRBV20-1	TRBJ2-1	CSASLRGLGNEQFF	TGCAGTGCTAGTCTCAGGGGGCTTGGAAATGAGCAGTTCTTC
NA	TRBD2	TRBV3-1/TRBV3-2	TRBJ2-7	CASSQEGRTSGDEQYF	TGTGCCAGCAGCCAAGAAGGGCGGACTAGTGGGGATGAGCAGTACTTC
NA	TRBD1	TRBV14	TRBJ2-2	CASSLTGGAGELFF	TGTGCCAGCAGCCTAACAGGGGGAGCCGGGGAGCTGTTTTTT
NA	TRBD2	TRBV7-9	TRBJ2-1	CASSPTDRLAHEQFF	TGTGCCAGCAGCCCAACCGATCGACTAGCCCATGAGCAGTTCTTC
NA	TRBD2	TRBV10-1	TRBJ2-3	CASSEAGADLTQYF	TGCGCCAGCAGTGAAGCGGGAGCAGATTTAACGCAGTATTTT
NA	NA	TRBV6-5	TRBJ2-3	CASSSNSDTQYF	TGTGCCAGCAGTTCAAACTCAGATACGCAGTATTTT
NA	TRBD2	TRBV19	TRBJ2-7	CASSIRTSGRIRDRSLYEQYF	TGTGCCAGTAGTATCCGGACTAGCGGGAGGATACGGGACCGTAGCCTGTACGAGCAGTACTTC
NA	NA	TRBV5-1	TRBJ1-1	CASSLASVTENTEAFF	TGCGCCAGCAGCTTGGCCTCCGTTACAGAGAACACTGAAGCTTTCTTT
once	NA	TRBV19	TRBJ1-6	CASSIGPAQGRSPLHF	TGTGCCAGTAGTATAGGCCCTGCCCAGGGAAGATCACCCCTCCACTTT
NA	TRBD1	TRBV6-5	TRBJ1-2	CASRGTGSNYGYTF	TGTGCCAGCAGGGGGACAGGTTCTAACTATGGCTACACCTTC
few	NA	TRBV28	TRBJ1-2	CASSSMSGTYGYTF	TGTGCCAGCAGTTCCATGTCAGGAACCTATGGCTACACCTTC
NA	NA	TRBV9	TRBJ2-2	CASSLQGVGELFF	TGTGCCAGCAGCCTACAGGGCGTCGGGGAGCTGTTTTTT
NA	TRBD1	TRBV30	TRBJ1-1	CAWTRYGTASEAFF	TGTGCCTGGACTCGCTACGGGACAGCCTCTGAAGCTTTCTTT
NA	TRBD2	TRBV5-5	TRBJ2-7	CASSFGWREAANEQYF	TGTGCCAGCAGCTTTGGATGGCGGGAGGCGGCTAACGAGCAGTACTTC
NA	TRBD1	TRBV19	TRBJ1-4	CARSQVVSGGVEKLFF	TGTGCCAGAAGTCAAGTTGTATCAGGGGGCGTCGAAAAACTGTTTTTT
few	NA	TRBV11-2	TRBJ2-7	CASSLDTYEQYF	TGTGCCAGCAGCTTAGACACTTACGAGCAGTACTTC
NA	NA	TRBV30	TRBJ1-1	CAWSVLNTEAFF	TGTGCCTGGAGTGTATTAAACACTGAAGCTTTCTTT
NA	TRBD2	TRBV18	TRBJ2-7	CASSPPGRGLAVLGQYF	TGTGCCAGCTCACCACCTGGGAGGGGACTAGCGGTTCTCGGGCAGTACTTC
NA	NA	TRBV9	TRBJ2-2	CASSGSTGELFF	TGTGCCAGCAGCGGCAGCACCGGGGAGCTGTTTTTT
NA	NA	TRBV21-1	TRBJ2-1	CASSCLAGGPYNEQFF	TGTGCCAGCTCCTGTCTAGCGGGAGGGCCGTACAATGAGCAGTTCTTC
NA	NA	TRBV18	TRBJ2-7	CASSPNAAGYEQYF	TGTGCCAGCTCACCAAACGCCGCGGGGTACGAGCAGTACTTC
once	TRBD2	TRBV19	TRBJ2-3	CASKKRGTTDTQYF	TGTGCCAGTAAAAAGCGGGGGACCACAGATACGCAGTATTTT
NA	NA	TRBV19	TRBJ1-4	CASRNRPGGLNEKLFF	TGTGCCAGTAGGAACCGCCCGGGGGGCTTAAATGAAAAACTGTTTTTT
NA	NA	TRBV13	TRBJ1-1	CASSPRGALNTEAFF	TGTGCCAGCAGCCCCCGCGGGGCTCTGAACACTGAAGCTTTCTTT
NA	TRBD2	TRBV3-1/TRBV3-2	TRBJ2-1	CASSQVQRESEQFF	TGTGCCAGCAGCCAAGTTCAGCGGGAGTCTGAGCAGTTCTTC
NA	NA	TRBV4-1	TRBJ1-4	CASSQDRRERLGGEKLFF	TGCGCCAGCAGCCAAGATCGAAGGGAAAGGTTAGGAGGCGAAAAACTGTTTTTT
NA	TRBD2	TRBV7-7	TRBJ2-3	CASSPGLAALTDTQYF	TGTGCCAGCAGCCCGGGACTAGCCGCACTAACAGATACGCAGTATTTT
NA	NA	TRBV25-1	TRBJ2-5	CASSATYPETQYF	TGTGCCAGCAGTGCGACTTATCCAGAGACCCAGTACTTC
NA	TRBD2	TRBV27	TRBJ2-7	CASSELAGDTYEQYF	TGTGCCAGCAGTGAACTAGCGGGGGATACCTACGAGCAGTACTTC
NA	TRBD2	TRBV5-8	TRBJ2-2	CASRSWASGNTGELFF	TGTGCCAGTAGAAGTTGGGCTAGCGGAAACACCGGGGAGCTGTTTTTT
NA	TRBD2	TRBV6-5	TRBJ2-7	CASSYDPSGISYEQYF	TGTGCCAGCAGTTACGATCCCAGCGGGATTTCCTACGAGCAGTACTTC
few	TRBD1	TRBV9	TRBJ1-2	CASSQGGRTNYGYTF	TGTGCCAGCAGCCAGGGGGGCAGAACTAACTATGGCTACACCTTC
NA	NA	TRBV14	TRBJ2-2	CASSQVWPGFGELFF	TGTGCCAGCAGCCAAGTGTGGCCGGGGTTCGGGGAGCTGTTTTTT
NA	NA	TRBV30	TRBJ1-5	CAWSTSGSNQPQHF	TGTGCCTGGAGTACCTCAGGGAGCAATCAGCCCCAGCATTTT
NA	TRBD1	TRBV6-1	TRBJ2-7	CASSDRDRLYEQYF	TGTGCCAGCAGTGACCGGGACAGACTCTACGAGCAGTACTTC
NA	TRBD2	TRBV7-8	TRBJ2-7	CASSLGASGSYEQYF	TGTGCCAGCAGCTTAGGAGCCAGCGGGAGTTACGAGCAGTACTTC
NA	NA	TRBV11-2	TRBJ2-4	CASSVESTQSSQYF	TGTGCCAGCAGCGTTGAGTCGACCCAATCTAGTCAGTACTTC